The rows below give T cell receptor beta chains drawn from one sample of a study of blood T cell repertoires in COVID-19. Repertoires were generated with immunoSEQ multiplex PCR, while TCRdb's copy carries only in-frame clones and drops some. The table has approximately 250,000 clones, 88% seen once. The sequenced sample consisted of PBMCs or T cells enriched from blood (not recorded which). Receptor source: a middle-aged woman with acute COVID-19. Each CDR3 is given with its conserved first and last residue. The D gene is left open where the match is weak.

cdr3_aa v_call d_call j_call
CASSVGLNYGYTF TRBV11-1 - TRBJ1-2
CASSVGLAGGTNTGELFF TRBV7-9 TRBD2 TRBJ2-2
CASSFRDLRSYTF TRBV27 - TRBJ1-2
CASRSAGQGGSYEQYF TRBV28 TRBD1 TRBJ2-7
CASSADRPGYGYTF TRBV28 TRBD1 TRBJ1-2
CASSLRQEFGTGELFF TRBV6-2/TRBV6-3 - TRBJ2-2
CASSHGTSGSDTQYF TRBV6-5 TRBD2 TRBJ2-3
CAWSYSGRDVDEQFF TRBV30 TRBD2 TRBJ2-1
CASSDGRRSQPQHF TRBV2 - TRBJ1-5
CASSQEPHPRDRGLGYTF TRBV4-3 TRBD1 TRBJ1-2
CASSVDIGRSSGNTIYF TRBV9 - TRBJ1-3
CASSHKTGNPYNEQFF TRBV4-3 - TRBJ2-1
CATSATTSGTYNEQFF TRBV15 TRBD2 TRBJ2-1
CASSLSWQMNTEAFF TRBV27 - TRBJ1-1
CASSLGIAGTEAFF TRBV7-9 - TRBJ1-1
CASSRWQAYNQPQHF TRBV19 - TRBJ1-5
CASSFPTSGRSGELFF TRBV5-6 TRBD2 TRBJ2-2
CASSLAGGLAGNQQFF TRBV28 TRBD2 TRBJ2-1
CASSLSSGMYEQYF TRBV5-1 TRBD2 TRBJ2-7
CASTQMSYNEQFF TRBV5-6 - TRBJ2-1
CASSLSTGGAFGYTF TRBV5-1 TRBD1 TRBJ1-2
CASTTVTGLSYEQYF TRBV2 - TRBJ2-7
CATSRGQGSTDTQYF TRBV24-1 TRBD1 TRBJ2-3
CASSALLAEDFDTQYF TRBV27 TRBD2 TRBJ2-3
CASRRDTQSGNEQFF TRBV5-1 - TRBJ2-1
CASSWGQGDEKLFF TRBV5-6 TRBD1 TRBJ1-4
CASRTGANYGYTF TRBV27 - TRBJ1-2
CASSSPGLTEGYTF TRBV19 - TRBJ1-2
CASSPLGGIGELFF TRBV7-3 TRBD2 TRBJ2-2
CASSQGGGNEQFF TRBV14 TRBD2 TRBJ2-1
CASSPLLARVQETQYF TRBV4-1 - TRBJ2-5
CAWSGQAYGYTF TRBV30 - TRBJ1-2
CASSFGGQNTEAFF TRBV5-5 - TRBJ1-1
CASRKQGFRSTEAFF TRBV19 TRBD1 TRBJ1-1
CASSLLITDRGTNTEAFF TRBV11-2 TRBD1 TRBJ1-1
CASSFTQGVDYGYTF TRBV5-1 TRBD1 TRBJ1-2
CASSPNRSVTYEQYF TRBV7-9 - TRBJ2-7
CASSPSTGLLAFF TRBV7-9 - TRBJ1-1
CASSYWGLAFDEQYF TRBV6-7 TRBD2 TRBJ2-7
CASSVEAGNQPQHF TRBV9 - TRBJ1-5
CASSLGPLAEETQYF TRBV7-9 TRBD2 TRBJ2-5
CASSSTKGLAFF TRBV7-2 - TRBJ1-1
CAISDSPTGNEQFF TRBV10-3 - TRBJ2-1
CSVRLNTEAFF TRBV29-1 - TRBJ1-1
CASSVKGGDTEAFF TRBV9 - TRBJ1-1
CASSEWDSGGTIYF TRBV10-2 TRBD1 TRBJ1-3
CASSYYGTAGGGSSYNEQFF TRBV6-2/TRBV6-3 TRBD2 TRBJ2-1
CASSAGQEETQYF TRBV4-1 TRBD1 TRBJ2-5
CASSFNRDFYSPLHF TRBV6-5 - TRBJ1-6
CATSDPGQIQPQHF TRBV24-1 TRBD1 TRBJ1-5
CASSLQGSSYEQYF TRBV7-9 - TRBJ2-7
CASRSLAGHSSYNEQFF TRBV5-8 TRBD2 TRBJ2-1
CASSLGGPNTEAFF TRBV27 - TRBJ1-1
CASQYNPTVSDGYTF TRBV5-1 - TRBJ1-2
CASTEVANSPLHF TRBV6-5 - TRBJ1-6
CASSLERGTLISYEQYF TRBV5-6 - TRBJ2-7
CASSAQTGTVGFGYTF TRBV7-8 TRBD1 TRBJ1-2
CASSSLPGQGLYF TRBV11-2 TRBD1 TRBJ2-4